Described below is a single T cell receptor (beta chain) sequence and its context. Its specificity is not known. The PCR contained 60 Vbeta and 13 Jbeta primers. Sequencing was performed with immunoSEQ multiplex PCR; in TCRdb, only in-frame clones are kept and a portion is missing. The table lists 150,000 to 190,000 clones, approximately 81% of them singletons. Germline V gives CDR1 ENHRY, CDR2 SYGVKD. This CDR3 is 15 amino acids long. The V end lost 3 bases, the J end lost 2 bases, and 14 bases lay between the germline ends. This specimen belongs to a study of cytomegalovirus exposure and HLA in healthy donors. Study-wide results and limits: It was reported that the classifier diagnosed cytomegalovirus status with high specificity and sensitivity in both the original and validation cohorts. Some highly shared sequence variants likely arose as a pipeline artifact. Altogether, 150 to 200 TCR beta chains were recorded as cytomegalovirus-associated. In presence/absence analyses, roughly uniform sequencing depth across donors was assumed.

Material: PBMCs. The genes are TRBV10-3 and TRBJ2-7; D may be TRBD2 (6 bases). The clonotype originates from a man between 18 and 35 years old in good health and CMV-seronegative. The CDR3 nucleotides read TGTGCCATCAGTGAAGGTCTAGCGCCCGCCTACGAGCAGTACTTC. It is translated as CAISEGLAPAYEQYF.